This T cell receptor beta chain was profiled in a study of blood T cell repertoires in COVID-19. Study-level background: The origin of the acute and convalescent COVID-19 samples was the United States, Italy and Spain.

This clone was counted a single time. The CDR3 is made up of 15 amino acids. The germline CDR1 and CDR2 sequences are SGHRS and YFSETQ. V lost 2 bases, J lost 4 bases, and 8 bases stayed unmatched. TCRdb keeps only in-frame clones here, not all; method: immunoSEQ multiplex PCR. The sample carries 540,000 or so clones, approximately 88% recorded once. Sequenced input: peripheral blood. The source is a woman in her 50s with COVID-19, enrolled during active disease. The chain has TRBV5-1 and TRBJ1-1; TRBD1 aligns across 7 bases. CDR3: CASSFDRAIGTEAFF. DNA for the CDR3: TGCGCCAGCAGCTTTGACAGGGCGATAGGCACTGAAGCTTTCTTT.